The 3 T cell receptor beta chains below all came from one sample that was sequenced in a study of blood T cell repertoires in COVID-19. TCRdb's copy holds only in-frame clones and misses some; the assay was immunoSEQ multiplex PCR. The sample has more than 300,000 clones, about 90% seen once. The sample comprised PBMCs or T cells enriched from blood (not recorded which). The receptors originated from a woman aged 25 to 45 who had recovered from COVID-19.

The genes are TRBV5-5 and TRBJ1-2, with TRBD1 as a possible D gene (5 bases). V lost 1 base to trimming and J lost 6 bases, with 22 bases between them. Germline assignment: CDR1 SGHKS and CDR2 YYEKEE (reference sequence). This CDR3 comprises 17 residues. The DNA of the CDR3 is TGTGCCAGCAGCTTGTTTTCCTATTCGGAAGGGGTGGATGGCTACACCTTC. Its protein is CASSLFSYSEGVDGYTF.

CDR3 DNA: TGCGCCAGCAGTGGGGGGACAGGGACTGGCGGCTACACCTTC. The encoded protein is CASSGGTGTGGYTF. The chain is built from TRBV10-1 and TRBJ1-2; 9 positions match TRBD1. The CDR3 covers 14 residues. V lost 4 bases to trimming and J lost 8 bases; unmatched junction nucleotides: 8. Per the germline V gene, CDR1 is WNHNN and CDR2 is SYGVQD (reference sequence).

V gene TRBV27 combines with J gene TRBJ2-1; 7 bases are a match to TRBD2. The CDR3 is 15 residues long. V was clipped by 3 bases and J by 7 bases; unmatched bases: 9. CDR1 is MNHEY, CDR2 SMNVEV, per germline (reference sequence). The CDR3 coding sequence is TGTGCCAGCAGTTTGGGTGGGAGGGCCGGAAATGAGCAGTTCTTC. Translated, it gives CASSLGGRAGNEQFF.